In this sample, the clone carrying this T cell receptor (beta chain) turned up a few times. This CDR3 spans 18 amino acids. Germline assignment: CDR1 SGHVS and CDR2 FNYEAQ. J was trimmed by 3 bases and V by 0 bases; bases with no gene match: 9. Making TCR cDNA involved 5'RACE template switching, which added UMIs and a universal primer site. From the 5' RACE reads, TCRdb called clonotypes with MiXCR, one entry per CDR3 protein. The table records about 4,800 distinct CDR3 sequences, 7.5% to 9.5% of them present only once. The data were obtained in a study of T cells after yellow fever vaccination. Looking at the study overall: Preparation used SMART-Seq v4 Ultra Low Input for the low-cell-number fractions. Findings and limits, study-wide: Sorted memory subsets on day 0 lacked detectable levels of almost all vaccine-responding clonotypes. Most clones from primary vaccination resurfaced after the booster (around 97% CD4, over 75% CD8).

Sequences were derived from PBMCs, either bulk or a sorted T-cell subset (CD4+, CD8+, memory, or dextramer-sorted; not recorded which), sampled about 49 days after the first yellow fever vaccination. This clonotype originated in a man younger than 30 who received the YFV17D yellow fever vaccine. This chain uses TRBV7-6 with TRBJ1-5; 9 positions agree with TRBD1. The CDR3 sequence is CASSLAPWTGAYNQPQHF. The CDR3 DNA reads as TGTGCCAGCAGCTTAGCGCCATGGACAGGGGCCTACAATCAGCCCCAGCATTTT.